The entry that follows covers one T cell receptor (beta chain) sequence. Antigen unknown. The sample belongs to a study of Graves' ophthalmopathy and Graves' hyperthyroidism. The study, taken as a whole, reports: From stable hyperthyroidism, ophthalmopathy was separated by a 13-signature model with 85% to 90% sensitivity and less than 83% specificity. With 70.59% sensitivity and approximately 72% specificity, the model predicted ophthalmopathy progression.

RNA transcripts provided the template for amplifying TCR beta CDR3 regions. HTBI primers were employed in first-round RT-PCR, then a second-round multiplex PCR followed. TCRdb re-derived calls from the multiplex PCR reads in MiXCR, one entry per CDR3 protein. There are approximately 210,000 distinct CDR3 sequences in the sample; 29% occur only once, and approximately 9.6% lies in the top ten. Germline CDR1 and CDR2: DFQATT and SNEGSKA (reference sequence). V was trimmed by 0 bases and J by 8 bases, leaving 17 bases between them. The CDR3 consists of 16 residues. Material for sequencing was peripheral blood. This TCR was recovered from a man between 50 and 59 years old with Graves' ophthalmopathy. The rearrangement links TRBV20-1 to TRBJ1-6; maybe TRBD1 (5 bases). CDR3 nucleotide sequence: TGCAGTGCTAGAGAGCAGGGACTCTCGCGTCATTCACCCCTCCACTTT. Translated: CSAREQGLSRHSPLHF.